Below, 21 T cell receptor beta chains from the same sample are listed, as sequenced in a study of CD8 T cells in Susac syndrome. The authors reverse transcribed roughly 0.5 to 1 ug RNA with random hexamers. TCRdb analysed the immunoSEQ multiplex PCR reads with MiXCR anew, one entry per CDR3 protein. The table lists approximately 190,000 distinct CDR3 sequences, around 95% of them singletons. Sequencing was done on a sample of CD8+ T cells from PBMCs. The receptors stem from a human donor with Susac syndrome.

This clonotype appeared once. CDR3 DNA sequence: TGTGCCTGGAGTCCCTGGGATGGGTACTATGGCTACACCTTC. It encodes CAWSPWDGYYGYTF. The J gene is TRBJ1-2, the V gene TRBV30; unclear D gene. This CDR3 spans 14 amino acids. In germline, CDR1 is GTSNPN, CDR2 SVGIG (reference sequence). V dropped 2 bases and J dropped 3 bases, with 13 bases sitting between them. The full variable domain, with the rest looked up from reference TRBV30 and TRBJ1-2, is SQTIHQWPATLVQPVGSPLSLECTVEGTSNPNLYWYRQAAGRGLQLLFYSVGIGQISSEVPQNLSASRPQDRQFILSSKKLLLSDSGFYLCAWSPWDGYYGYTFGSGTRLTVV.

The V and J genes are TRBV30 and TRBJ2-2; the D is unclear. The CDR3 has 14 residues. CDR1 and CDR2 from the germline V gene are GTSNPN and SVGIG (reference sequence). Trimming removed 4 bases from V and 5 bases from J, with 14 bases in between. The DNA of the CDR3 is TGTGCCTGGACCCGGGCTATCGCAACCGGGGAGCTGTTTTTT. It yields the protein CAWTRAIATGELFF.

This clonotype was counted once. This chain links TRBV9 with TRBJ2-2; a possible D gene is TRBD1 (6 bases). V lost 3 bases, J lost 8 bases, and 11 bases lay in between. The CDR3 contains 13 residues. CDR1 and CDR2 from the germline V gene are SGDLS and YYNGEE. In nucleotides, the CDR3 is TGTGCCAGCAGCGAGGGACAAACAGGGGAGCTGTTTTTT. It specifies CASSEGQTGELFF.

The chain combines TRBV4-1 with TRBJ2-1; 8 nucleotides agree with TRBD2. The ends lost 5 bases at V and 4 bases at J; junction bases unmatched: 4. The CDR3 loop spans 14 amino acids. Germline CDR1 is MGHRA and CDR2 is YSYEKL. The chain's CDR3 is CASSEASGYNEQFF. The CDR3 bases are TGCGCCAGCAGCGAGGCTAGCGGGTACAATGAGCAGTTCTTC.

The V call is TRBV13, the J call TRBJ2-3; TRBD2 agrees at 10 bases. Germline V CDR1 and CDR2: PRHDT, FYEKMQ (reference sequence). V trimming: 3 bases; J trimming: 7 bases; junction bases outside the gene matches: 7. This CDR3 comprises 15 residues. The DNA for the CDR3 is TGTGCCAGCAGCTTCGGGCTAGCGGGGGTAAATACGCAGTATTTT. This sequence encodes CASSFGLAGVNTQYF.

This clonotype showed up just once. This chain uses TRBV7-9 with TRBJ2-1, with 11 nucleotides matching TRBD2. From germline, CDR1 is SEHNR and CDR2 FQNEAQ (reference sequence). With V trimmed by 1 base and J by 3 bases, 8 bases remained unmatched. The length of the CDR3 is 18 residues. In nucleotides, the CDR3 is TGTGCCAGCAGCTTAGAGTATCTAGCGGGGGGCGACTACAATGAGCAGTTCTTC. It translates to CASSLEYLAGGDYNEQFF.

V usage is TRBV19 and J usage is TRBJ2-7; D is undetermined. The CDR3 sequence is 15 residues long. Germline CDR1 reads LNHDA; CDR2 reads SQIVND (reference sequence). Trimming pared 5 bases from V and 0 bases from J, leaving 14 bases between. The CDR3 DNA reads TGTGCCAGTAGTTCCGACTTGGGATTCTCCTACGAGCAGTACTTC. Its protein product is CASSSDLGFSYEQYF.

The chain recombines TRBV5-1 with TRBJ1-1; D is undetermined. V was clipped by 3 bases and J by 2 bases, with 14 bases between them. The CDR3 is 15 amino acids. The germline V gene encodes CDR1 SGHRS and CDR2 YFSETQ. The CDR3 loop reads CASSYDRTGNTEAFF. The CDR3 DNA is TGCGCCAGCAGCTACGACCGGACCGGAAACACTGAAGCTTTCTTT.

V usage is TRBV2 and J usage is TRBJ2-6; no clear D gene. Trimming left V 3 bases short and J 2 bases short, with 8 bases between. Germline values: CDR1 SNHLY, CDR2 FYNNEI. CDR3 length equals 15 residues. The CDR3 DNA sequence: TGTGCCAGCAGTGAGCCGGGCCCTGGGGCCAACGTCCTGACTTTC. It codes for CASSEPGPGANVLTF.

The rearrangement uses TRBV14 and TRBJ1-1, with a possible D match to TRBD1 (5 bases). The germline gives CDR1 SGHDN, CDR2 FVKESK. CDR3 length equals 13 residues. V gave up 4 bases and J gave up 3 bases, with 9 bases separating them. CDR3 DNA sequence: TGTGCCAGCAGCCTGACAGTTTACACTGAAGCTTTCTTT. Translation gives CASSLTVYTEAFF.

In this sample, this clonotype turned up once. The chain is built from TRBV6-6 and TRBJ2-1; TRBD1 agrees at 8 bases. Germline CDR1 is MNHNY and CDR2 is SVGAGI (reference sequence). V lost 6 bases, J lost 4 bases, and 5 bases stayed unmatched. This CDR3 is built from 14 residues. CDR3 loop: CASRIGQGYNEQFF. CDR3 DNA: TGTGCCAGCAGGATCGGACAGGGATACAATGAGCAGTTCTTC.

J is TRBJ1-2 and V is TRBV4-1, with TRBD1 identical over 9 bases. With 4 bases clipped from V and 9 bases from J, the junction kept 12 bases outside the gene matches. This CDR3 is 15 amino acids long. Per germline, CDR1 MGHRA and CDR2 YSYEKL. CDR3 nucleotide sequence: TGCGCCAGCAGCCCTGACGCCGGGACAGGGTGGAGCTACACCTTC. This codes for CASSPDAGTGWSYTF.

The V call is TRBV2, the J call TRBJ2-5; D remains unclear. From germline, CDR1 is SNHLY and CDR2 FYNNEI. Trimming cost V 5 bases and J 3 bases, with 10 bases left between them. The CDR3 is 13 amino acids. The CDR3 nucleotides are TGTGCCAGCAGTCAAGGTTATGAAGAGACCCAGTACTTC. As protein: CASSQGYEETQYF.

V and J are TRBV6-6 and TRBJ1-1, with a tentative D call TRBD1 (6 bases). Per the germline V gene, CDR1 is MNHNY and CDR2 is SVGAGI (reference sequence). V was clipped by 2 bases and J by 4 bases, with 11 bases between them. This CDR3 spans 14 amino acids. The CDR3 reads CASSYHTGTTEAFF. The CDR3, as DNA: TGTGCCAGCAGTTACCATACAGGGACCACTGAAGCTTTCTTT.

In DNA, the CDR3 is TGCGCCAGCAGCCGTACCTCCGGGACTAACAATGAGCAGTTCTTC. Translation: CASSRTSGTNNEQFF. The chain employs TRBV4-1 and TRBJ2-1, with TRBD2 matching over 7 bases. The CDR3 has 15 amino acids. V lost 4 bases, J lost 5 bases, and 8 bases stayed unmatched. CDR1 is MGHRA and CDR2 is YSYEKL in the germline V gene.

The rearrangement joins TRBV20-1 to TRBJ1-3; 7 bases are shared with TRBD1. This CDR3 region has 14 residues. CDR1 and CDR2 from the germline V gene are DFQATT and SNEGSKA (reference sequence). V dropped 6 bases and J dropped 4; count of bases not matched to a gene: 9. The CDR3 DNA follows: TGCAGTGCCCCCGACAGGGCATTAGGAAACACCATATATTTT. Translation: CSAPDRALGNTIYF.

The chain links TRBV7-9 to TRBJ1-1; D gene uncertain. CDR3 length: 12 amino acids. V lost 2 bases and J 6 bases, leaving 7 bases between the germline ends. Germline-derived CDR1 and CDR2 are SEHNR and FQNEAQ (reference sequence). The CDR3 sequence is CASSLRASEAFF. The CDR3 coding sequence is TGTGCCAGCAGCTTAAGGGCATCTGAAGCTTTCTTT. The full variable domain, rest sourced from reference TRBV7-9 and TRBJ1-1, is DTGVSQNPRHKITKRGQNVTFRCDPISEHNRLYWYRQTLGQGPEFLTYFQNEAQLEKSRLLSDRFSAERPKGSFSTLEIQRTEQGDSAMYLCASSLRASEAFFGQGTRLTVV.

The rearrangement joins TRBV19 to TRBJ2-7; D might be TRBD2 (6 bases). The CDR3 sequence is 15 residues long. CDR1 is LNHDA and CDR2 is SQIVND in the germline V gene (reference sequence). V was clipped by 4 bases and J by 4 bases, with 17 bases between them. DNA of the CDR3: TGTGCCAGTAGTACTGGGCCGGGACTCAGTTACGAGCAGTACTTC. It specifies CASSTGPGLSYEQYF.

This chain uses TRBV4-1 with TRBJ2-3; 8 positions match TRBD2. The length of the CDR3 is 15 residues. The germline gives CDR1 MGHRA, CDR2 YSYEKL. The J segment lost 2 bases and the V segment lost 4 bases, leaving 5 bases of the junction unmatched. For the CDR3, the DNA is TGCGCCAGCAGCCCCGGCGGGGGGATCACAGATACGCAGTATTTT. Its protein product is CASSPGGGITDTQYF.

V is TRBV19 and J is TRBJ1-1; tentative D call: TRBD1 (6 bases). Trimming removed 5 bases from V and 1 base from J, with 11 bases in between. The CDR3 is 14 amino acids. Per germline, CDR1 LNHDA and CDR2 SQIVND (reference sequence). The CDR3 nucleotides read TGTGCCAGTAGTCTCCAAGGGGGGAACACTGAAGCTTTCTTT. Translating it yields CASSLQGGNTEAFF.

The gene calls are TRBV13 and TRBJ2-5; the match to TRBD1 covers 8 bases. Germline V gene data show CDR1 as PRHDT and CDR2 as FYEKMQ (reference sequence). The trim removed 4 bases at V and 6 bases at J, leaving 7 bases unmatched. The CDR3 extends over 14 amino acids. The CDR3, as DNA: TGTGCCAGCAGCTCCGGACAGGGTGTAAAGACCCAGTACTTC. Its protein is CASSSGQGVKTQYF.